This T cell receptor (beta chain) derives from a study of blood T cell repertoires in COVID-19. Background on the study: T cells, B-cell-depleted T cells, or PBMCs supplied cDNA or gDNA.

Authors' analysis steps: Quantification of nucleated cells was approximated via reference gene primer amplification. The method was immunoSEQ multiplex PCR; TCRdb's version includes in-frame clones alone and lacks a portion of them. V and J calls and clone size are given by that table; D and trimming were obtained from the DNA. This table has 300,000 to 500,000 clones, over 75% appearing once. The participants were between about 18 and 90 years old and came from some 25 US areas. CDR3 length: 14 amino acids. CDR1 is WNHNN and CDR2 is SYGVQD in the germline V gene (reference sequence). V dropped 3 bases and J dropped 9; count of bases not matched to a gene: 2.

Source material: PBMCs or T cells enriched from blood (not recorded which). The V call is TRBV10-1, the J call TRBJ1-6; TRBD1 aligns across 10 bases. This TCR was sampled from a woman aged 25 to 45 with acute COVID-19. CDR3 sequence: CASSEGTGASPLHF. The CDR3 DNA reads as TGCGCCAGCAGTGAAGGGACAGGGGCTTCACCCCTCCACTTT.